Shown below are 8 T cell receptor beta chains from a single sample sequenced in a study of cytomegalovirus exposure and HLA in healthy donors. Repertoires were generated with immunoSEQ multiplex PCR, while TCRdb's copy carries only in-frame clones and drops some. Of about 110,000 clones in the sample, 95% are singletons; the top ten hold roughly 0.66%. Sequenced sample: PBMCs. The receptor source for this set is a woman aged 18-30 years in good health and CMV-seronegative.

The J gene is TRBJ2-7, the V gene TRBV27; D gene unclear. The CDR3 consists of 16 residues. Germline lookup yields CDR1 MNHEY and CDR2 SMNVEV (reference sequence). The V end lost 1 base, the J end lost 0 bases, and 13 bases lay between the germline ends. For the CDR3, the DNA is TGTGCCAGCAGTTTATACCCCGAGCGTAGCTCCTACGAGCAGTACTTC. Its protein product is CASSLYPERSSYEQYF.

CDR3 residues: CASSPHSGTAEAFF. CDR3 sequence (DNA): TGTGCCAGCAGCCCCCACTCCGGGACAGCTGAAGCTTTCTTT. The genes are TRBV9 and TRBJ1-1; 7 bases align to TRBD1. V lost 4 bases, J lost 6 bases, and 9 bases stayed unmatched. Germline V lookup: CDR1 SGDLS, CDR2 YYNGEE. The CDR3 is made up of 14 amino acids. The full variable domain, completed using reference TRBV9 and TRBJ1-1, is DSGVTQTPKHLITATGQRVTLRCSPRSGDLSVYWYQQSLDQGLQFLIQYYNGEERAKGNILERFSAQQFPDLHSELNLSSLELGDSALYFCASSPHSGTAEAFFGQGTRLTVV.

This clone was picked up a small number of times. This chain uses TRBV10-3 with TRBJ1-1, with D perhaps matching TRBD1 (5 bases). The CDR3 has 14 residues. Germline CDR1 reads ENHRY; CDR2 reads SYGVKD. Deletions cut 6 bases from V and 3 bases from J, with 14 bases between. CDR3 sequence reads: CAISTGHPYTEAFF. CDR3 nucleotides: TGTGCCATCAGCACCGGACACCCCTACACTGAAGCTTTCTTT.

V and J are TRBV25-1 and TRBJ1-1; unclear D gene. Trimming left V 1 base short and J 6 bases short, with 12 bases between. The CDR3 runs 14 residues. CDR1 and CDR2 (germline): MGHDK, SYGVNS. The CDR3 reads CASSESYNSAEAFF. The CDR3 region has the DNA TGTGCCAGCAGTGAATCATACAATAGCGCTGAAGCTTTCTTT.

The chain carries TRBV28 and TRBJ1-2, with TRBD1 identical over 8 bases. The V segment lost 2 bases and the J segment 3 bases; nucleotides outside the gene matches: 2. The CDR3 is made up of 14 amino acids. Per germline, CDR1 MDHEN and CDR2 SYDVKM. The CDR3 region is CASSLGQGDYGYTF. In DNA, the CDR3 is TGTGCCAGCAGTTTAGGACAGGGAGACTATGGCTACACCTTC.

A single count supports this clone. This rearrangement joins TRBV18 to TRBJ1-6, with TRBD1 identical over 7 bases. The CDR3 is made up of 15 amino acids. Trimming took 2 bases from V and 5 from J; bases not matched to a gene: 3. The V gene's germline CDR1 is KGHSH and CDR2 LQKENI. For the CDR3, the DNA is TGTGCCAGCTCACCAGGGGGGACAGATAATTCACCCCTCCACTTT. Amino acid sequence: CASSPGGTDNSPLHF. The variable domain in full, completed from reference TRBV18 and TRBJ1-6, reads NAGVMQNPRHLVRRRGQEARLRCSPMKGHSHVYWYRQLPEEGLKFMVYLQKENIIDESGMPKERFSAEFPKEGPSILRIQQVVRGDSAAYFCASSPGGTDNSPLHFGNGTRLTVT.

V gene TRBV6-5 combines with J gene TRBJ1-3; D is uncertain. Germline values: CDR1 MNHEY, CDR2 SVGAGI. The CDR3 covers 16 residues. V shed 0 bases and J shed 2 bases, with 11 bases lying between them. CDR3 residues: CASSYSHGRAGNTIYF. The CDR3 DNA is TGTGCCAGCAGTTACTCACATGGGAGGGCTGGAAACACCATATATTTT.

In this sample, this clone turned up once. The J gene is TRBJ2-7, the V gene TRBV11-2; 7 bases are a match to TRBD1. V lost 5 bases, J lost 6 bases, and 4 bases stayed unmatched. The CDR3 contains 12 residues. The germline CDR1 and CDR2 sequences are SGHAT and FQNNGV. Written as DNA, the CDR3 is TGTGCCAGCAGCCTGGGACAGTTCGAGCAGTACTTC. This sequence encodes CASSLGQFEQYF.